This TCR beta chain was identified during a study of blood T cell repertoires in COVID-19. The assay was immunoSEQ multiplex PCR, and TCRdb's table has in-frame clones only and misses some. The sample lists approximately 96,000 clones; roughly 90% were seen once. The germline V and J ends were trimmed by 1 base and 2 bases, with 9 bases remaining between them. The germline gives CDR1 GTSNPN, CDR2 SVGIG (reference sequence). The CDR3 consists of 14 residues. The chain uses TRBV30 and TRBJ1-3; D is ambiguous. The receptor's source is a man aged 55 to 70 with acute or convalescent COVID-19. What was sequenced was peripheral blood. The chain's CDR3 is CAWSASAPGNTIYF. In DNA form, the CDR3 reads TGTGCCTGGAGTGCAAGCGCACCTGGAAACACCATATATTTT.